The 14 T cell receptor beta chains reported below all come from one sample, sequenced in a study of blood T cell repertoires in COVID-19. Assay: immunoSEQ multiplex PCR; the TCRdb copy retains only in-frame clones and omits some. This sample has 70,000 or so clones, with around 90% found just once. The sequencing sample was made of peripheral blood. These receptors were collected from a human donor in a cohort sampled during active COVID-19.

The V call is TRBV24-1, the J call TRBJ2-3; 11 positions match TRBD2. After removal of 3 bases from V and 3 bases from J, the junction contained 1 base not matched to a gene. CDR3 size: 15 residues. CDR1 KGHDR and CDR2 SFDVKD come from the germline V gene. The CDR3 nucleotides are TGTGCCACCAGTGATCCTAGCGGGAGGACAGATACGCAGTATTTT. Its protein product is CATSDPSGRTDTQYF.

Concerning this clone: This CDR3 is also generated by other DNA sequences in the sample. V usage is TRBV2 and J usage is TRBJ2-7; 9 bases line up with TRBD2. The V segment lost 3 bases and the J segment 2 bases; nucleotides outside the gene matches: 5. The V gene's germline CDR1 is SNHLY and CDR2 FYNNEI. The CDR3 runs 15 residues. In DNA form, the CDR3 reads TGTGCCAGCAGTGAGGAAGCGGGAGGTGCCTACGAGCAGTACTTC. Its protein is CASSEEAGGAYEQYF. The variable domain in full, with the rest retrieved from reference TRBV2 and TRBJ2-7, is EPEVTQTPSHQVTQMGQEVILRCVPISNHLYFYWYRQILGQKVEFLVSFYNNEISEKSEIFDDQFSVERPDGSNFTLKIRSTKLEDSAMYFCASSEEAGGAYEQYFGPGTRLTVT.

The V gene is TRBV10-1, the J gene TRBJ2-7; maybe TRBD1 (5 bases). Germline lookup yields CDR1 WNHNN and CDR2 SYGVQD (reference sequence). V was trimmed by 0 bases and J by 6 bases, leaving 12 bases between them. The CDR3 is 14 residues long. The CDR3 nucleotides are TGCGCCAGCAGTGAGTCGTTCAGGGAAGCCGAGCAGTACTTC. Encoded protein: CASSESFREAEQYF.

The chain carries TRBV27 and TRBJ2-3; D remains ambiguous. The length of the CDR3 is 16 residues. Trimming pared 6 bases from V and 6 bases from J, leaving 22 bases between. CDR1 is MNHEY, CDR2 SMNVEV, per germline (reference sequence). Here the CDR3 reads CASSPGPSWSVDTQYF. In nucleotides, the CDR3 is TGTGCCAGCAGCCCCGGCCCGTCTTGGAGCGTGGATACGCAGTATTTT.

The V call is TRBV5-1, the J call TRBJ1-2; the match to TRBD1 covers 8 bases. This CDR3 is built from 15 residues. Germline CDR1 SGHRS, CDR2 YFSETQ. V gave up 4 bases and J gave up 0 bases; unmatched junction bases: 5. CDR3 bases: TGCGCCAGCAGCCCCCGACAGGGGCCTAACTATGGCTACACCTTC. Its protein product is CASSPRQGPNYGYTF.

V is TRBV7-2 and J is TRBJ1-6; TRBD1 matches at 8 bases. The CDR3 covers 18 residues. V dropped 4 bases and J dropped 0; count of bases not matched to a gene: 8. The germline gives CDR1 SGHTA, CDR2 FQGNSA. CDR3 bases: TGTGCCAGCAGCTCCCAAAGACAGGGGAGCTCCTATAATTCACCCCTCCACTTT. Protein product: CASSSQRQGSSYNSPLHF.

The chain combines TRBV19 with TRBJ2-3; 11 bases match TRBD2. The CDR3 runs to 15 residues. The ends lost 5 bases at V and 1 base at J; junction bases unmatched: 2. Looked up from germline, CDR1 is LNHDA and CDR2 is SQIVND (reference sequence). CDR3 sequence reads: CASSAGLAGTDTQYF. CDR3 nucleotides: TGTGCCAGTAGTGCGGGACTAGCGGGCACAGATACGCAGTATTTT.

This sequence joins TRBV9 and TRBJ2-1, with D perhaps matching TRBD2 (5 bases). The CDR3 spans 15 residues. Trimming took off 3 bases at V and 2 bases at J, with 12 bases between the two ends. CDR1 is SGDLS and CDR2 is YYNGEE in the germline V gene. The CDR3 nucleotides read TGTGCCAGCAGCGAGGACTCCCCCGCCTACAATGAGCAGTTCTTC. It encodes CASSEDSPAYNEQFF.

The chain couples TRBV5-1 to TRBJ2-5; 10 bases fit TRBD1. This CDR3 comprises 15 residues. Germline V gene data show CDR1 as SGHRS and CDR2 as YFSETQ. The ends lost 4 bases at V and 4 bases at J; junction bases unmatched: 7. CDR3 protein: CASSPSGTGVETQYF. The CDR3 DNA is TGCGCCAGCAGCCCCTCCGGGACAGGGGTAGAGACCCAGTACTTC.

The chain couples TRBV30 to TRBJ1-1, with D possibly matching TRBD1 (5 bases). The V gene lost 4 bases and the J gene lost 0 bases, with 6 bases spanning the gap. Per the germline V gene, CDR1 is GTSNPN and CDR2 is SVGIG (reference sequence). CDR3 length: 12 residues. The CDR3 spells CAWTGMNTEAFF. In DNA form, the CDR3 reads TGTGCCTGGACAGGGATGAACACTGAAGCTTTCTTT.

This chain connects TRBV5-1 to TRBJ2-7; 9 nucleotides match TRBD1. CDR1 is SGHRS, CDR2 YFSETQ, per germline. CDR3 length equals 16 residues. Losses at the gene ends were 0 bases for V and 2 bases for J; bases not matched to a gene: 6. CDR3: CASSLVAGTGPYEQYF. As DNA, the CDR3 is TGCGCCAGCAGCTTGGTTGCCGGGACAGGGCCCTACGAGCAGTACTTC.

The chain is built from TRBV29-1 and TRBJ1-6; 8 nucleotides line up with TRBD1. Germline lookup yields CDR1 SQVTM and CDR2 ANQGSEA. CDR3 length: 14 amino acids. Trimming cost V 4 bases and J 8 bases; bases outside gene matches: 7. This CDR3 is CSVAPGGSDSPLHF. The CDR3 DNA sequence: TGCAGCGTTGCCCCAGGGGGCAGCGATTCACCCCTCCACTTT.

The V gene is TRBV6-5, the J gene TRBJ2-1; D gene ambiguous. Germline V lookup: CDR1 MNHEY, CDR2 SVGAGI. V lost 6 bases and J lost 4, with 10 bases in between. CDR3 length: 13 amino acids. CDR3 residues: CASRIPEYNEQFF. CDR3 bases: TGTGCCAGCAGGATTCCGGAGTACAATGAGCAGTTCTTC.

CDR3 amino acids: CASSLGEGRTPLHF. The DNA of the CDR3 is TGCGCCAGCAGCTTGGGGGAGGGCCGCACACCCCTCCACTTT. The rearrangement links TRBV5-1 to TRBJ1-6; D remains unclear. Trimming removed 0 bases at V and 11 bases at J, with 12 bases between. Germline V lookup: CDR1 SGHRS, CDR2 YFSETQ. The CDR3 runs 14 residues. The full variable domain, rest sourced from reference TRBV5-1 and TRBJ1-6, is KAGVTQTPRYLIKTRGQQVTLSCSPISGHRSVSWYQQTPGQGLQFLFEYFSETQRNKGNFPGRFSGRQFSNSRSEMNVSTLELGDSALYLCASSLGEGRTPLHFGNGTRLTVT.